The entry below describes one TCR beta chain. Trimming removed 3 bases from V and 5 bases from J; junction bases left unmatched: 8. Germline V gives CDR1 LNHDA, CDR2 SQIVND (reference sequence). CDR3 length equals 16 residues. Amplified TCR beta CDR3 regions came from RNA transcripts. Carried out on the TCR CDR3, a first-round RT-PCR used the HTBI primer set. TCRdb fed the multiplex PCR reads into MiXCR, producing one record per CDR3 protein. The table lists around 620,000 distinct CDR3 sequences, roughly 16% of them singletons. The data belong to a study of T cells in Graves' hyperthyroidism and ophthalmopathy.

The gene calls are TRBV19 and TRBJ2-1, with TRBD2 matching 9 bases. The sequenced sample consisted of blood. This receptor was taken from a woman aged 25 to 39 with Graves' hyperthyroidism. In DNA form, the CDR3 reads TGTGCCAGTAGTATCCTTAGCGGGAGTTTCCACAATGAGCAGTTCTTC. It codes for CASSILSGSFHNEQFF.